This T cell receptor beta chain was sequenced for a study of CD8 T cells in Susac syndrome. An input of about 0.5 to 1 ug of RNA was subjected to reverse transcription using random hexamers. immunoSEQ multiplex PCR amplified TCR beta CDR3 across 54 Vbeta, 13 Jbeta. TCRdb redid the calling of the immunoSEQ multiplex PCR reads with MiXCR, one entry per CDR3 protein. The sample carries 200,000 to 250,000 distinct CDR3 sequences, approximately 95% recorded once. TCR beta was sequenced from blood CD8+ and CD4+ T cells. The patients who served as multiple sclerosis controls were treatment-naive and had stable or active relapsing-remitting disease that fulfilled the revised McDonald criteria. Both CD4+ and CD8+ T cells were negatively isolated, and TEMRA cells underwent FACS enrichment. This clonotype was seen a single time. CDR1 is SGHAT and CDR2 is FQDESV in the germline V gene (reference sequence). This CDR3 has 14 residues. Trimming left V 5 bases short and J 3 bases short, with 12 bases between.

The sequence was obtained from a human donor with multiple sclerosis. The sequencing sample was made of CD4+ T cells from PBMCs. The rearrangement joins TRBV11-1 to TRBJ2-3; D uncertain. The CDR3 spells CASSEATPTDTQYF. The CDR3 DNA reads as TGTGCCAGCAGCGAGGCAACCCCAACAGATACGCAGTATTTT.